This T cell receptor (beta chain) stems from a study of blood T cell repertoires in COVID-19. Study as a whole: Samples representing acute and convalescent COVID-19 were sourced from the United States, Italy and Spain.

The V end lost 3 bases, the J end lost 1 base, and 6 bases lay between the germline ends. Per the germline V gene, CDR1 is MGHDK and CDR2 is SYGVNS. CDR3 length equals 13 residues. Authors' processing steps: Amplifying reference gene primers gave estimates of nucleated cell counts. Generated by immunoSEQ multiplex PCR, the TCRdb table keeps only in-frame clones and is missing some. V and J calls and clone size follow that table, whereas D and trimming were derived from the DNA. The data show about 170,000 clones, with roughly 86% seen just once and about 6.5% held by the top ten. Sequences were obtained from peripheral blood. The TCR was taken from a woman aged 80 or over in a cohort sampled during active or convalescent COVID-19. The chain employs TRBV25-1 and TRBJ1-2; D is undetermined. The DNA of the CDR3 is TGTGCCAGCAGTGAGGAGGGTAACTATGGCTACACCTTC. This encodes CASSEEGNYGYTF.